What follows describes a single T cell receptor (beta chain). The antigen is not known. Random hexamers primed reverse transcription of about 0.45 to 1 ug RNA. TCRdb used MiXCR to reprocess the immunoSEQ multiplex PCR reads, holding one entry per CDR3 protein. The sample records about 200,000 distinct CDR3 sequences, around 93% being singletons. Trimming stripped 0 bases from V and 0 bases from J, with 6 bases between. This CDR3 is 14 amino acids long. The source of the sample is a study of CD8 T cells in Susac syndrome. The study, taken as a whole, reports: The study's TCR sequencing and HLA analysis covered a relatively small number of individuals, and the study acknowledged this.

Sequencing targeted TCR beta in T cells from blood (CD8+ and CD4+). Those who served as multiple sclerosis controls were treatment-naive patients with stable or active relapsing-remitting disease. The clonotype comes from a human donor with multiple sclerosis. Input material: CD4+ T cells from PBMCs. V is TRBV23-1 and J is TRBJ2-7; no clear D. TRBV23-1 is an open reading frame whose function is uncertain. CDR3 nucleotide sequence: TGCGCCAGCAGTCAATCGGTACCCTCCTACGAGCAGTACGTC. Amino acid sequence: CASSQSVPSYEQYV.